This TCR beta chain is from a study of graft-versus-host responses after intestinal transplantation. At the level of the study: Tacrolimus and steroids were given for about three years to all recipients after anti-thymocyte globulin induction.

TCRdb's copy holds only in-frame clones and misses some; the assay was immunoSEQ multiplex PCR. The sample has 55,000 to 80,000 clones; roughly 90% are singletons. Trimming removed 6 bases from V and 2 bases from J, with 6 bases in between. The CDR3 spans 12 residues. Germline loops: CDR1 SNHLY, CDR2 FYNNEI. Worth noting for this clone: What it binds is unknown.

Overall study results and limits: Investigators detected GvH clones in recipient marrow, with some emerging earlier in ileum or blood. Early post-transplant falls in HvG clones accompanied the peak levels of circulating GvH clones. Clonal ratios of graft-versus-host to host-versus-graft in allografts were high for patients exhibiting graft-donor T cell macrochimerism.

The starting material was unstimulated CD8+ T cells sorted from spleen or lymph node cells, obtained before transplant. This receptor was taken from a human donor who was the organ donor for an intestinal transplant. The chain uses TRBV2 and TRBJ2-3; D uncertain. CDR3 nucleotides: TGTGCCAGCAGGGGCTACACAGATACGCAGTATTTT. Its translation is CASRGYTDTQYF.